One and the same sample provided the 3 T cell receptor beta chains below, sequenced in a study of T cell responses to AZD1222 COVID-19 vaccine. TCRdb keeps only in-frame clones here, not all; method: immunoSEQ multiplex PCR. The table shows roughly 140,000 clones, with about nine tenths occurring only once. This specimen was peripheral blood, taken on day 0 of AZD1222 vaccination. The receptor set was obtained from an adult in good health.

This chain connects TRBV24-1 to TRBJ2-1; possible D gene TRBD2, 6 bases. This CDR3 has 15 amino acids. Trimming removed 5 bases from V and 0 bases from J, with 10 bases in between. Germline CDR1 and CDR2: KGHDR and SFDVKD. This chain's CDR3 is CATSVGGSSYNEQFF. For the CDR3, the DNA is TGTGCCACCAGTGTCGGAGGGAGCTCCTACAATGAGCAGTTCTTC.

The gene calls are TRBV9 and TRBJ2-7; 8 bases line up with TRBD1. With V trimmed by 0 bases and J by 3 bases, 5 bases remained unmatched. This CDR3 contains 15 residues. Germline V lookup: CDR1 SGDLS, CDR2 YYNGEE. The CDR3 here is CASSVAGQGIYEQYF. The CDR3 nucleotides are TGTGCCAGCAGCGTAGCCGGACAGGGTATCTACGAGCAGTACTTC.

This chain links TRBV28 with TRBJ2-5, with D possibly being TRBD2 (5 bases). Germline V lookup: CDR1 MDHEN, CDR2 SYDVKM. Trimming stripped 2 bases from V and 2 bases from J, with 12 bases between. The CDR3 length is 15 residues. This CDR3 is CASSLIFGGQETQYF. In DNA, the CDR3 is TGTGCCAGCAGTTTAATCTTCGGAGGACAAGAGACCCAGTACTTC.